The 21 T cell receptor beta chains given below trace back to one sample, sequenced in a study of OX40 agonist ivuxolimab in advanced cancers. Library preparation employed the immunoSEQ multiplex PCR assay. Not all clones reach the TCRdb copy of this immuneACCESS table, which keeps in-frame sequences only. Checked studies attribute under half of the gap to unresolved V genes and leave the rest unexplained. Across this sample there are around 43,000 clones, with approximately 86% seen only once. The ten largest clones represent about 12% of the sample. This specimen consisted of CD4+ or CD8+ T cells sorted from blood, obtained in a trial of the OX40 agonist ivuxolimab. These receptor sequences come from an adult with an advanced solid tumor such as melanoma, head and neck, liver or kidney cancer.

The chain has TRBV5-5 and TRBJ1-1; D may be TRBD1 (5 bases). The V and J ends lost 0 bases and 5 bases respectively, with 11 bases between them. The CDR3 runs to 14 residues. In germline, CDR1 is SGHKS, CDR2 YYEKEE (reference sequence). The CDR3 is CASSLVAGGTEAFF. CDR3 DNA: TGTGCCAGCAGCTTGGTGGCGGGGGGGACTGAAGCTTTCTTT.

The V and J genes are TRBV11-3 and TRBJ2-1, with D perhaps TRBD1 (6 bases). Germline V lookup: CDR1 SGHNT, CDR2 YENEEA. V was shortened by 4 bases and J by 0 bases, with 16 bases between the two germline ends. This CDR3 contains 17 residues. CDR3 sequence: CASSSLGQLSSYNEQFF. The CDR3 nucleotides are TGTGCCAGCAGCTCGCTTGGACAGTTGAGCTCCTACAATGAGCAGTTCTTC. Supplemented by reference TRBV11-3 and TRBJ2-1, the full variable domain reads EAGVVQSPRYKIIEKKQPVAFWCNPISGHNTLYWYLQNLGQGPELLIRYENEEAVDDSQLPKDRFSAERLKGVDSTLKIQPAELGDSAVYLCASSSLGQLSSYNEQFFGPGTRLTVL.

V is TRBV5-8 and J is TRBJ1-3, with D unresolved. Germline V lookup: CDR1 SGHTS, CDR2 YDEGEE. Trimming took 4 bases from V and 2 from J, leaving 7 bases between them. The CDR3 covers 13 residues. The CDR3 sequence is CASSAEPGNTIYF. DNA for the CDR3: TGTGCCAGCAGCGCGGAACCTGGAAACACCATATATTTT.

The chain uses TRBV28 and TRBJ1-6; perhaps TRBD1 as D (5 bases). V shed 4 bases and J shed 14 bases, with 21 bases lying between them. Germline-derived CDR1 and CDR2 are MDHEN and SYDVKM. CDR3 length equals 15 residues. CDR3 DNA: TGTGCCAGCAGTTCCACAGGTACCGGAATTGGGGCCCTCCACTTT. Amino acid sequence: CASSSTGTGIGALHF.

The CDR3 DNA follows: TGTGCCAGCTCACCAACCAAGGGGGGAGACCAAAACACTGAAGCTTTCTTT. Amino acids: CASSPTKGGDQNTEAFF. The J gene is TRBJ1-1, the V gene TRBV18; TRBD1 is a possible D gene (6 bases). This CDR3 has 17 amino acids. Per the germline V gene, CDR1 is KGHSH and CDR2 is LQKENI. Deletions cut 2 bases from V and 2 bases from J, with 18 bases between.

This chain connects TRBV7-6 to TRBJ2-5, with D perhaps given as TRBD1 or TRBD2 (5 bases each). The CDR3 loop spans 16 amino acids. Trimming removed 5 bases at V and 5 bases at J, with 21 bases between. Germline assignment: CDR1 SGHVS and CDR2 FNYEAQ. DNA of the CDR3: TGTGCCAGCAGCACCGATGTGGGTGGGGGTGGCGAGACCCAGTACTTC. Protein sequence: CASSTDVGGGGETQYF.

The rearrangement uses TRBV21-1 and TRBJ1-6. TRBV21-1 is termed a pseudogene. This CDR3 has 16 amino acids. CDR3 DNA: TGTGCCAGCAGCGATAGCGATTGGGACCCAAAAATCCCCCTCCACTTT. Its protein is CASSDSDWDPKIPLHF.

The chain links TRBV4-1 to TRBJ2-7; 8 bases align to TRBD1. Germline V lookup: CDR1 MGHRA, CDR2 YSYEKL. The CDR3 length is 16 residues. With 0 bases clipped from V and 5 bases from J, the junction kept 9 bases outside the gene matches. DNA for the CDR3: TGCGCCAGCAGCCAAGATCGGGGGCAGGGGGCAAACGAGCAGTACTTC. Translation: CASSQDRGQGANEQYF.

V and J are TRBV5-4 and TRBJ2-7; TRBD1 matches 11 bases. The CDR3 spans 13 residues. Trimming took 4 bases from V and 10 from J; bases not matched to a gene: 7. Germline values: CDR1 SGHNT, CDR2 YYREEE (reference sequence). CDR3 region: CASSAGTGGSQYF. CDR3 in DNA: TGTGCCAGCAGCGCCGGGACAGGGGGGAGTCAGTACTTC.

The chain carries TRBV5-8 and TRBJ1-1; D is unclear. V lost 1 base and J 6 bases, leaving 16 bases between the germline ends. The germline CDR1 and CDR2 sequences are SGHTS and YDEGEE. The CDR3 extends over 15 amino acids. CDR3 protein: CASSLRGYRSPEAFF. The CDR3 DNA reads TGTGCCAGCAGCTTGCGTGGATATAGGAGTCCTGAAGCTTTCTTT.

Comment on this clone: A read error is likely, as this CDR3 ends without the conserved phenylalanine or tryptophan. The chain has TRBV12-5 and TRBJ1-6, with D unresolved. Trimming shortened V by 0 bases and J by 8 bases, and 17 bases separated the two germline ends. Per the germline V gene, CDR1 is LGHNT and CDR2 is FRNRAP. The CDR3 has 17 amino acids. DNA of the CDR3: TGTGCTAGTGGTTTGGTACGGGAAGGCCCGTTCCATTCACCCCTCCACCTT. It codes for CASGLVREGPFHSPLHL.

CDR3: CASSPLERKNTEAFF. Here the CDR3 DNA reads TGTGCCAGCAGCCCCTTGGAGCGAAAGAACACTGAAGCTTTCTTT. The chain joins TRBV7-6 to TRBJ1-1; D call uncertain. Trimming pared 5 bases from V and 1 base from J, leaving 14 bases between. Looked up from germline, CDR1 is SGHVS and CDR2 is FNYEAQ. The CDR3 spans 15 residues.

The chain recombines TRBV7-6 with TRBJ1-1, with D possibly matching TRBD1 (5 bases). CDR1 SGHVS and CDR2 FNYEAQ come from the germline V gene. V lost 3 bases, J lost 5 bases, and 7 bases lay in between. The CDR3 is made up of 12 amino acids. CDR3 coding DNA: TGTGCCAGCAGCTTGGGGGAGACTGAAGCTTTCTTT. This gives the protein CASSLGETEAFF.

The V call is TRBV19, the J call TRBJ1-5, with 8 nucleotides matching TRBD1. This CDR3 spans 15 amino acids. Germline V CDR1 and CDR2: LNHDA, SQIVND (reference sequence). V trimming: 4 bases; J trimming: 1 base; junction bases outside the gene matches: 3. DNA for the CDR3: TGTGCCAGTAGTACCACAGGGGGAAGCAATCAGCCCCAGCATTTT. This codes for CASSTTGGSNQPQHF.

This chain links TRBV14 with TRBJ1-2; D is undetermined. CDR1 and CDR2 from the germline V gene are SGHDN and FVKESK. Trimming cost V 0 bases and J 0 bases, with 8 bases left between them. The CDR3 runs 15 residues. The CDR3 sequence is CASSQDSYTNYGYTF. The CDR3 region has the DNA TGTGCCAGCAGCCAAGATTCCTATACTAACTATGGCTACACCTTC.

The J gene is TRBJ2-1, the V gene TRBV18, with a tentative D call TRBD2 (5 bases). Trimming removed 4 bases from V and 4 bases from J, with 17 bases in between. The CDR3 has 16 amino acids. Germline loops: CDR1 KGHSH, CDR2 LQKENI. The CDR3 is CASSLAGLEEYNEQFF. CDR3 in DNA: TGTGCCAGCTCACTGGCGGGTCTCGAGGAATACAATGAGCAGTTCTTC.

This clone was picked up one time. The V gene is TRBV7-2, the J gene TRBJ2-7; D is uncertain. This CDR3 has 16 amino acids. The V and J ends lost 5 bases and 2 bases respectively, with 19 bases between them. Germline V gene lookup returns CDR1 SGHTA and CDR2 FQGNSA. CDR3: CASSPALDSLTYEQYF. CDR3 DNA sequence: TGTGCCAGCAGCCCAGCATTAGATAGCCTTACCTACGAGCAGTACTTC.

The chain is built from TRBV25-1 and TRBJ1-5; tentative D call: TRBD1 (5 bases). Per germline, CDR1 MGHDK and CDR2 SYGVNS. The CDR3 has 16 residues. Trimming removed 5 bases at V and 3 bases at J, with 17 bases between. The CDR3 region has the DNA TGTGCCAGCAGTCACTCCATTTGGGGCCACAATCAGCCCCAGCATTTT. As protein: CASSHSIWGHNQPQHF.

CDR3 protein: CAISGGGPRDSAYEQYF. CDR3 nucleotides: TGTGCCATCAGTGGAGGGGGGCCCCGGGACTCCGCCTACGAGCAGTACTTC. V is TRBV10-3 and J is TRBJ2-7; perhaps D is TRBD1 or TRBD2 (6 bases each). Germline-derived CDR1 and CDR2 are ENHRY and SYGVKD. Trimming stripped 4 bases from V and 2 bases from J, with 21 bases between. This CDR3 region has 17 residues.

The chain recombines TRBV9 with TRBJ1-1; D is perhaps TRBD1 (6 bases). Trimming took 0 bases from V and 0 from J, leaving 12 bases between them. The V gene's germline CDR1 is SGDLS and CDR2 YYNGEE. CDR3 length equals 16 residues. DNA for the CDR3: TGTGCCAGCAGCGTAGGGGGACAAGGGATGAACACTGAAGCTTTCTTT. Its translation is CASSVGGQGMNTEAFF.

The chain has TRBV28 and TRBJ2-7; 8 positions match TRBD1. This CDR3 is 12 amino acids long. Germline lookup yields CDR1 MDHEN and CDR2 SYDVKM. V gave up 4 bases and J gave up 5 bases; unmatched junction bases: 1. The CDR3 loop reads CASSYRGDEQYF. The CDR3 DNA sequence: TGTGCCAGCAGTTACAGGGGGGACGAGCAGTACTTC. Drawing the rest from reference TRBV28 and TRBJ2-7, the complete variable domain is DVKVTQSSRYLVKRTGEKVFLECVQDMDHENMFWYRQDPGLGLRLIYFSYDVKMKEKGDIPEGYSVSREKKERFSLILESASTNQTSMYLCASSYRGDEQYFGPGTRLTVT.